Following are 10 T cell receptor beta chains from one sample sequenced in a study of blood T cell repertoires in COVID-19. Generated by immunoSEQ multiplex PCR, the TCRdb table keeps only in-frame clones and is missing some. The sample contains 97,000 or so clones, less than 95% of which appear only once. Sequenced sample: peripheral blood. Every receptor here comes from a man aged 55 to 69 with acute or convalescent COVID-19.

V and J are TRBV27 and TRBJ2-7, with D possibly TRBD2 on 7 matching bases. CDR1 is MNHEY and CDR2 is SMNVEV in the germline V gene (reference sequence). The CDR3 covers 19 residues. Trimming took off 2 bases at V and 1 base at J, with 24 bases between the two ends. The CDR3 nucleotides read TGTGCCAGCAGTTTAAGGGCGAAAGGGGGGGTAACAAGATCCTACGAGCAGTACTTC. Translated: CASSLRAKGGVTRSYEQYF.

The chain couples TRBV6-1 to TRBJ1-6; no clear D gene. Germline V lookup: CDR1 MNHNS, CDR2 SASEGT. V was trimmed by 3 bases and J by 3 bases, leaving 9 bases between them. CDR3 length equals 15 residues. DNA of the CDR3: TGTGCCAGCAGTGACGCGACGGGCTATAATTCACCCCTCCACTTT. This codes for CASSDATGYNSPLHF.

The rearrangement joins TRBV19 to TRBJ1-5, with D perhaps matching TRBD1 (5 bases). The germline V gene encodes CDR1 LNHDA and CDR2 SQIVND (reference sequence). This CDR3 region has 15 residues. The ends were cut back, 4 bases at V and 0 bases at J, with 10 bases in the middle. The CDR3: CASSRGGNSNQPQHF. CDR3 in DNA: TGTGCCAGTAGTAGGGGCGGGAATAGCAATCAGCCCCAGCATTTT.

This sequence joins TRBV5-6 and TRBJ2-1; 8 bases are a match to TRBD2. Germline values: CDR1 SGHDT, CDR2 YYEEEE. The CDR3 is made up of 16 amino acids. V lost 2 bases, J lost 6 bases, and 10 bases stayed unmatched. The CDR3 DNA reads as TGTGCCAGCAGCTTCCTTCATGGACTAGCAATCAATGAGCAGTTCTTC. It is translated as CASSFLHGLAINEQFF.

V gene TRBV6-5 combines with J gene TRBJ1-1, with 8 nucleotides matching TRBD1. Losses at the gene ends were 6 bases for V and 3 bases for J; bases not matched to a gene: 3. CDR3 size: 13 residues. CDR1 and CDR2 from the germline V gene are MNHEY and SVGAGI. The CDR3, as DNA: TGTGCCAGCAGGACGGACAGGGACACTGAAGCTTTCTTT. Its translation: CASRTDRDTEAFF.

V gene TRBV19 combines with J gene TRBJ1-5, with a weak D call TRBD1 (6 bases). The CDR3 is 15 residues long. Deletions cut 4 bases from V and 2 bases from J, with 12 bases between. CDR1 and CDR2 (germline): LNHDA, SQIVND (reference sequence). The CDR3 reads CASSRAGVGNQPQHF. The CDR3 DNA follows: TGTGCCAGTAGTAGGGCAGGGGTAGGCAATCAGCCCCAGCATTTT.

The genes are TRBV2 and TRBJ1-1; 9 nucleotides line up with TRBD1. The CDR3 runs 15 residues. Trimming took 6 bases from V and 3 from J; bases not matched to a gene: 8. From germline, CDR1 is SNHLY and CDR2 FYNNEI. CDR3 sequence reads: CASSQPGQGHTEAFF. DNA for the CDR3: TGTGCCAGCAGCCAACCCGGACAGGGGCACACTGAAGCTTTCTTT.

V usage is TRBV6-1 and J usage is TRBJ1-6, with D possibly matching TRBD1 (5 bases). Trimming pared 0 bases from V and 9 bases from J, leaving 12 bases between. This CDR3 has 15 amino acids. CDR1 MNHNS and CDR2 SASEGT come from the germline V gene. For the CDR3, the DNA is TGTGCCAGCAGTGAAGCGCTTCATACAGGTTCACCCCTCCACTTT. Translation gives CASSEALHTGSPLHF.

The chain joins TRBV30 to TRBJ1-6, with D maybe TRBD1 (6 bases). Germline V gene data show CDR1 as GTSNPN and CDR2 as SVGIG (reference sequence). This CDR3 contains 17 residues. The ends were cut back, 2 bases at V and 6 bases at J, with 20 bases in the middle. The CDR3 spells CAWSPTGTRRINSPLHF. In DNA form, the CDR3 reads TGTGCCTGGAGTCCCACAGGGACCCGACGGATTAATTCACCCCTCCACTTT. The full variable domain, completed using reference TRBV30 and TRBJ1-6, is SQTIHQWPATLVQPVGSPLSLECTVEGTSNPNLYWYRQAAGRGLQLLFYSVGIGQISSEVPQNLSASRPQDRQFILSSKKLLLSDSGFYLCAWSPTGTRRINSPLHFGNGTRLTVT.

This rearrangement joins TRBV4-1 to TRBJ1-4; perhaps TRBD1 as D (5 bases). This CDR3 contains 14 residues. V gave up 4 bases and J gave up 3 bases, with 9 bases separating them. Germline CDR1 is MGHRA and CDR2 is YSYEKL. CDR3 sequence (DNA): TGCGCCAGCAGCCTCGACAGAGCTAATGAAAAACTGTTTTTT. Translating it yields CASSLDRANEKLFF.